This is a list of T cell receptor beta chains from one sample in a study of T cell repertoires in cytomegalovirus infection. TCRdb reanalysed the reads using MiXCR and keeps one entry per CDR3 protein. Of some 150,000 distinct CDR3 sequences listed, roughly a quarter were seen once; the top ten hold about a tenth. Source material: PBMCs. These receptors were collected from a human donor in good health (CMV status not recorded). Some clones in this sample may be carry-over from other donors' samples. The CDR3 runs from the conserved cysteine through the conserved F or W. D genes are given only for firm matches. Clone size is shown for a subset of rows, as once, few, many or a class of expanded clone.

D | J | length | V | size | CDR3 | DNA
TRBD2 | TRBJ2-5 | 15 | TRBV5-4 | few | CASSAPLADQETQYF | TGTGCCAGCAGCGCGCCACTAGCGGACCAAGAGACCCAGTACTTC
TRBD1 | TRBJ1-4 | 17 | TRBV7-8 | many | CASSLAGTGARNEKLFF | TGTGCCAGCAGCTTAGCCGGAACAGGGGCTCGTAATGAAAAACTGTTTTTT
. | TRBJ2-1 | 17 | TRBV28 | . | CASSLSLLGGGRNEQSF | TGTGCCAGCAGTTTATCGCTCCTAGGGGGAGGGCGAAATGAGCAGTCCTTC
TRBD2 | TRBJ2-3 | 16 | TRBV7-2 | many | CASSLVGSGGTDTQYF | TGTGCCAGCAGCTTAGTGGGTAGCGGGGGCACAGATACGCAGTATTTT
. | TRBJ1-5 | 15 | TRBV7-2 | many | CASSLRSTSNQPQHF | TGTGCCAGCAGCTTAAGATCTACTTCCAATCAGCCCCAGCATTTT
. | TRBJ2-7 | 16 | TRBV28 | few | CASSLWTGQGLNEQYF | TGTGCCAGCAGTTTATGGACGGGACAAGGGCTTAACGAGCAGTACTTC
. | TRBJ2-5 | 13 | TRBV20-1 | . | CSAPWGARETQYF | TGCAGTGCTCCCTGGGGGGCTAGGGAGACCCAGTACTTC
. | TRBJ2-3 | 19 | TRBV7-8 | many | CASSSRTRPLTMSTDTQYF | TGTGCCAGCAGCTCCCGGACACGGCCGCTGACTATGAGCACAGATACGCAGTATTTT
. | TRBJ1-1 | 11 | TRBV19 | . | CASSIQSQAFF | TGTGCCAGTAGTATACAGTCACAAGCTTTCTTT
. | TRBJ2-3 | 14 | TRBV28 | . | CASSFGGSRDTQYF | TGTGCCAGCAGTTTTGGGGGATCCCGTGATACGCAGTATTTT
TRBD1 | TRBJ1-2 | 14 | TRBV18 | . | CASTGGTENYGYTF | TGTGCCAGCACAGGAGGGACAGAAAACTATGGCTACACCTTC
. | TRBJ2-3 | 14 | TRBV6-1 | . | CASSESSNSSPQYF | TGTGCCAGCAGTGAAAGTTCCAATAGCTCACCGCAGTATTTT
TRBD1 | TRBJ2-7 | 13 | TRBV7-8 | many | CASSQGTGTEQYF | TGTGCCAGCAGCCAAGGGACAGGGACCGAGCAGTACTTC
. | TRBJ1-1 | 12 | TRBV20-1 | . | CSAEGMNTEAFF | TGCAGTGCGGAGGGGATGAACACTGAAGCTTTCTTT
TRBD1 | TRBJ2-2 | 16 | TRBV5-4 | . | CASSLNRGLNTGELFF | TGTGCCAGCAGCTTAAACAGGGGCCTGAACACCGGGGAGCTGTTTTTT
. | TRBJ1-1 | 13 | TRBV7-8 | many | CASSPKGGTEAFF | TGTGCCAGCAGTCCGAAGGGGGGGACTGAAGCTTTCTTT